These T cell receptor beta chains were read from a single sample in a study of T cell changes during pregnancy in multiple sclerosis. The protocol was immunoSEQ multiplex PCR, while the TCRdb copy is restricted to in-frame clones and leaves out a portion. The sample has more than 90,000 clones; 75% to 95% are singletons. The specimen was peripheral blood, collected in the second trimester of pregnancy. Receptors originate from a female donor with multiple sclerosis, enrolled in a pregnancy study. CDR3s include the opening cysteine and the closing phenylalanine or tryptophan. D genes are given only for firm matches. For some rows the clone size is stated as once, few or many, or as a class when expanded; others skip it.

D,J,V,size,DNA,CDR3
.,TRBJ1-1,TRBV9,.,TGTGCCAGCAGTCCGCAAGGACTAAAGGCCGGAGACACTGAAGCTTTCTTT,CASSPQGLKAGDTEAFF
TRBD1,TRBJ1-1,TRBV2,once,TGTGCCAGCAGTGTGGGACAGAGAAACACTGAAGCTTTCTTT,CASSVGQRNTEAFF
.,TRBJ1-5,TRBV6-1,.,TGTGCCAGCAGCGGCGACAGGTATCAGCCCCAGCATTTT,CASSGDRYQPQHF
TRBD1,TRBJ2-5,TRBV5-6,.,TGTGCCAGCAGCAGGGGGCGGGAGACCCAGTACTTC,CASSRGRETQYF
TRBD2,TRBJ2-1,TRBV28,.,TGTGCCAGCAGTTTTCGCGGGAGGCCCTACAATGAGCAGTTCTTC,CASSFRGRPYNEQFF
.,TRBJ2-3,TRBV4-1,.,TGCGCCACCTCAGCGGGCAGCACAGATACGCAGTATTTT,CATSAGSTDTQYF
TRBD2,TRBJ2-5,TRBV27,.,TGTGCCAGCAGTCCCGCGAGGACTAGCGGAGGGGAGACCCAGTACTTC,CASSPARTSGGETQYF
.,TRBJ2-7,TRBV28,.,TGTGCCAGCAGTTCGGGGATTCGATACGAGCAGTACTTC,CASSSGIRYEQYF
TRBD1,TRBJ2-1,TRBV7-3,.,TGTGCCAGCAGCTTGGGGACAGGGGGCGCAAATGAGCAGTTCTTC,CASSLGTGGANEQFF
TRBD2,TRBJ2-3,TRBV9,.,TGTGCCAGCAGCGCGGACGGGAGGGCCGGAGATACGCAGTATTTT,CASSADGRAGDTQYF
TRBD1,TRBJ2-1,TRBV30,.,TGTGCCTCACAGGGGTTTAGCTCCTACAATGAGCAGTTCTTC,CASQGFSSYNEQFF
TRBD2,TRBJ2-5,TRBV6-5,.,TGTGCCAGCAGTACCGGGACTAGCGGGAGAGAGACCCAGTACTTC,CASSTGTSGRETQYF
.,TRBJ2-1,TRBV7-9,once,TGTGCCAGCAGCTTCCGACAGCTGAATGAGCAGTTCTTC,CASSFRQLNEQFF
.,TRBJ1-1,TRBV7-2,few,TGTGCCAGCAGGCCACGGGGCACTGAAGCTTTCTTT,CASRPRGTEAFF
.,TRBJ1-2,TRBV4-2,once,TGTGCCAGCAGCCAAGACCAGGTCTCTGGCTACACCTTC,CASSQDQVSGYTF
TRBD1,TRBJ1-3,TRBV5-4,.,TGTGCCAGCAGCTTGGAGGGACAGGGAAGAAACACCATATATTTT,CASSLEGQGRNTIYF
.,TRBJ1-1,TRBV6-6,.,TGTGCCAGCAGTTATGGGCCAACACTGAACACTGAAGCTTTCTTT,CASSYGPTLNTEAFF
.,TRBJ2-2,TRBV6-1,.,TGTGCCAGCAGTGAATGGTCAGGGGTGACCGGGGAGCTGTTTTTT,CASSEWSGVTGELFF
TRBD1,TRBJ2-5,TRBV5-1,.,TGCGCCAGCAGCCAGACAGGGAGAGTGGGCAAAGAGACCCAGTACTTC,CASSQTGRVGKETQYF
TRBD1,TRBJ1-1,TRBV6-1,.,TGTGCCAGCAGTGAAGCTCGGTCGCCCTCATGGGGGACAGGACAGAACACTGAAGCTTTCTTT,CASSEARSPSWGTGQNTEAFF
TRBD1,TRBJ1-1,TRBV7-8,.,TGTGCCAGCAGCTTAGCGACCGGGACAGTATCGACTGAAGCTTTCTTT,CASSLATGTVSTEAFF
.,TRBJ2-6,TRBV5-6,.,TGTGCCAGCAGCTTGGAGGTCGGGAGCTCTGGGGCCAACGTCCTGACTTTC,CASSLEVGSSGANVLTF
.,TRBJ2-1,TRBV19,.,TGTGCCAGTAGTCCCCGACAGAACAATGAGCAGTTCTTC,CASSPRQNNEQFF
TRBD1,TRBJ2-6,TRBV28,.,TGTGCCAGCAGTTCAGGGGGCTCTGGGGCCAACGTCCTGACTTTC,CASSSGGSGANVLTF
TRBD1,TRBJ2-5,TRBV27,.,TGTGCCAGCAGTCCTGACAGGGGCGGTCAAGAGACCCAGTACTTC,CASSPDRGGQETQYF
.,TRBJ2-1,TRBV21-1,.,TGTGCCAGCAGCAAAGGGGGGCAGCTAGCGGGAGTATACGGTGAGCAGTTCTTC,CASSKGGQLAGVYGEQFF
.,TRBJ2-7,TRBV6-5,.,TGTGCCAGCAGTTACTCGAGGGCAGATACAAAGCAGTACTTC,CASSYSRADTKQYF
TRBD2,TRBJ2-3,TRBV28,.,TGTGCCAGCAGTCAGACTAGCGTCGGTTTCTCAGATACGCAGTATTTT,CASSQTSVGFSDTQYF